The 2 T cell receptor beta chains reported below all come from one sample, sequenced in a study of technical replicates of blood from a few donors. Measured with immunoSEQ multiplex PCR; TCRdb has only the in-frame clones, and not every one. This table holds under 90,000 clones, roughly 93% found once. Input material: T cells isolated from PBMCs. The receptor source for this set is a human donor in good health.

This chain links TRBV19 with TRBJ2-1, with a possible D match to TRBD2 (6 bases). The germline V and J ends were trimmed by 5 bases and 4 bases, with 9 bases remaining between them. The V gene's germline CDR1 is LNHDA and CDR2 SQIVND (reference sequence). This CDR3 is built from 13 residues. The CDR3 spells CASSRGTYNEQFF. CDR3 sequence (DNA): TGTGCCAGTAGTCGGGGGACGTACAATGAGCAGTTCTTC.

CDR3 amino acids: CASRQDRVEAFF. Here the CDR3 DNA reads TGTGCCAGCAGGCAGGACAGGGTGGAAGCTTTCTTT. The chain uses TRBV2 and TRBJ1-1, with 8 bases fitting TRBD1. Germline CDR1 reads SNHLY; CDR2 reads FYNNEI. The CDR3 runs to 12 residues. The junction had 5 bases not matched to a gene; V was cut back by 6 bases and J by 8 bases.